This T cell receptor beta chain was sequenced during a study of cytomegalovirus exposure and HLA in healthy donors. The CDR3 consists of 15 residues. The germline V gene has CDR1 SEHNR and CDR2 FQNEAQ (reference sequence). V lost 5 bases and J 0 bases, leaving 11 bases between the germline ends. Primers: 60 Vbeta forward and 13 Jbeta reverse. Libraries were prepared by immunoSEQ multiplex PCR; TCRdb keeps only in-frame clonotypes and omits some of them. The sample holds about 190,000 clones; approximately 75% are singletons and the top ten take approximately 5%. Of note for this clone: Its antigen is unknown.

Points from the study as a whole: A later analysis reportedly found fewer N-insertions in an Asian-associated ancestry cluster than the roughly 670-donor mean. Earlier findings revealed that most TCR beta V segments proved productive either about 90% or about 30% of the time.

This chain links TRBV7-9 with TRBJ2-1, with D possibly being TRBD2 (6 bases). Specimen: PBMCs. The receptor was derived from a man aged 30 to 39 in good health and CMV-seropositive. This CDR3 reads CASSPGRSSYNEQFF. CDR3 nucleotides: TGTGCCAGCAGCCCTGGGAGGAGCTCCTACAATGAGCAGTTCTTC.